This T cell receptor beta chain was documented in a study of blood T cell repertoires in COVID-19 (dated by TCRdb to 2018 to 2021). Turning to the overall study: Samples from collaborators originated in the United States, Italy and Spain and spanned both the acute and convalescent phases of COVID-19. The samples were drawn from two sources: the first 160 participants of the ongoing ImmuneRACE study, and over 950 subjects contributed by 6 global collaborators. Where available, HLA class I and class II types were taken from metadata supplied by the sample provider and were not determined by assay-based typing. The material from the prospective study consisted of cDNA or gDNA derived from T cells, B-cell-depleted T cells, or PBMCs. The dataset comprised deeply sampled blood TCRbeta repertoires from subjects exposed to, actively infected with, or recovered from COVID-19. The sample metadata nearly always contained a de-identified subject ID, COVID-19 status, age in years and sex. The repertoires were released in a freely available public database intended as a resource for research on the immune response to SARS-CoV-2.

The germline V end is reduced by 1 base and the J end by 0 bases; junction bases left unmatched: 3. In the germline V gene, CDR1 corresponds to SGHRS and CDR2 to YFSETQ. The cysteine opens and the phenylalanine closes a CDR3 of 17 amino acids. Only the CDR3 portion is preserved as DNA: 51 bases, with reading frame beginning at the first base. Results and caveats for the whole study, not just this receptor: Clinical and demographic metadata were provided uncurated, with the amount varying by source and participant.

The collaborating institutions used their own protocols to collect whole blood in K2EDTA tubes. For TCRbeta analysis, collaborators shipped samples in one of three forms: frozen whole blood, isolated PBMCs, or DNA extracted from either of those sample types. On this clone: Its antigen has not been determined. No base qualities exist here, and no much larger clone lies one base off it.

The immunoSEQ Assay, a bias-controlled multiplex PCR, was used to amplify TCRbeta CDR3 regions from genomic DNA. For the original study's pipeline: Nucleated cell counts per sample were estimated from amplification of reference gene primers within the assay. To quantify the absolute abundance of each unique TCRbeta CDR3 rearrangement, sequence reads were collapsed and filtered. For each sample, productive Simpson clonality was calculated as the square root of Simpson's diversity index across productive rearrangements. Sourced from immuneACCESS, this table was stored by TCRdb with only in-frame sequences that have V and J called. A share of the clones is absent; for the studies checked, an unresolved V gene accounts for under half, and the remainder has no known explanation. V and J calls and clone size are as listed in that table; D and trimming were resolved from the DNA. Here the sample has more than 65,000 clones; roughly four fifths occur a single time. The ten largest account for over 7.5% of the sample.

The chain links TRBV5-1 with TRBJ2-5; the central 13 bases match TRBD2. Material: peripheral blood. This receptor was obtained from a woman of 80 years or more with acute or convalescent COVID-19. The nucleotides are TGCGCCAGCAGCTTGACTAGCGGGGGGGCCGACCAAGAGACCCAGTACTTC. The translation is CASSLTSGGADQETQYF. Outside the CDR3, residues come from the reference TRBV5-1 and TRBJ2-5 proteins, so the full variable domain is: KAGVTQTPRYLIKTRGQQVTLSCSPISGHRSVSWYQQTPGQGLQFLFEYFSETQRNKGNFPGRFSGRQFSNSRSEMNVSTLELGDSALYLCASSLTSGGADQETQYFGPGTRLLVL.